These 16 T cell receptor beta chains were all obtained from the same sample, sequenced in a study of blood T cell repertoires in COVID-19. Profiling relied on immunoSEQ multiplex PCR, and the TCRdb table lists in-frame clones only, not all of them. The sample consists of about 160,000 clones, 85% to 95% of them appearing once. The specimen sequenced was peripheral blood. These receptors all come from a woman aged 60-75 years with COVID-19, enrolled during active disease.

This chain joins TRBV9 and TRBJ2-1; D is unclear. With 0 bases removed from V and 3 bases from J, the gap between germline ends came to 10 bases. The CDR3 loop spans 15 amino acids. From germline, CDR1 is SGDLS and CDR2 YYNGEE. The CDR3: CASSVVGQDYNEQFF. CDR3 nucleotides: TGTGCCAGCAGCGTAGTTGGGCAGGACTACAATGAGCAGTTCTTC.

The chain combines TRBV9 with TRBJ2-7; maybe TRBD1 (6 bases). V shed 1 base and J shed 4 bases, with 12 bases lying between them. Germline CDR1 SGDLS, CDR2 YYNGEE. There are 14 residues in the CDR3. The CDR3: CASSVTPGAYEQYF. The CDR3 DNA sequence: TGTGCCAGCAGCGTAACCCCAGGGGCGTACGAGCAGTACTTC.

The V and J genes are TRBV7-2 and TRBJ2-7; 7 positions agree with TRBD1. Germline trimming cut 2 bases from V and 5 bases from J; bases unmatched to any gene: 9. The germline V gene has CDR1 SGHTA and CDR2 FQGNSA. The CDR3 loop spans 15 amino acids. The DNA of the CDR3 is TGTGCCAGCAGCTTACGGGACAGCCCTCAGGACGAGCAGTACTTC. Translating it yields CASSLRDSPQDEQYF.

This chain connects TRBV5-4 to TRBJ2-1, with TRBD1 as a possible D gene (6 bases). Germline loops: CDR1 SGHNT, CDR2 YYREEE (reference sequence). V lost 0 bases to trimming and J lost 4 bases, with 20 bases between them. The CDR3 is 18 amino acids. CDR3 sequence (DNA): TGTGCCAGCAGCTTGGGATCCCGCGACAGGCGCCCATACAATGAGCAGTTCTTC. Translated: CASSLGSRDRRPYNEQFF. Filled out from reference TRBV5-4 and TRBJ2-1, the complete variable domain reads ETGVTQSPTHLIKTRGQQVTLRCSSQSGHNTVSWYQQALGQGPQFIFQYYREEENGRGNFPPRFSGLQFPNYSSELNVNALELDDSALYLCASSLGSRDRRPYNEQFFGPGTRLTVL.

The chain links TRBV5-5 to TRBJ2-5; D unresolved. Per the germline V gene, CDR1 is SGHKS and CDR2 is YYEKEE (reference sequence). The ends were cut back, 0 bases at V and 1 base at J, with 7 bases in the middle. This CDR3 contains 14 residues. CDR3 nucleotides: TGTGCCAGCAGCTTGGTGGCAAGCCAAGAGACCCAGTACTTC. Amino acids: CASSLVASQETQYF. Drawing the rest from reference TRBV5-5 and TRBJ2-5, the complete variable domain is DAGVTQSPTHLIKTRGQQVTLRCSPISGHKSVSWYQQVLGQGPQFIFQYYEKEERGRGNFPDRFSARQFPNYSSELNVNALLLGDSALYLCASSLVASQETQYFGPGTRLLVL.

The J gene is TRBJ2-4, the V gene TRBV18; a weak D match, TRBD1 (6 bases). The CDR3 loop spans 14 amino acids. Germline-derived CDR1 and CDR2 are KGHSH and LQKENI. V was trimmed by 3 bases and J by 7 bases, leaving 13 bases between them. The CDR3 loop reads CASSPPDRWNIQYF. The DNA for the CDR3 is TGTGCCAGCTCACCCCCGGACAGATGGAACATTCAGTACTTC.

V is TRBV6-4 and J is TRBJ2-2; 7 nucleotides line up with TRBD1. The germline gives CDR1 MRHNA, CDR2 SNTAGT. The J segment lost 2 bases and the V segment lost 0 bases, leaving 3 bases of the junction unmatched. This CDR3 region has 16 residues. CDR3 bases: TGTGCCAGCAGTGACTCGCCAGGGGGTAACACCGGGGAGCTGTTTTTT. It codes for CASSDSPGGNTGELFF.

V usage is TRBV10-3 and J usage is TRBJ1-1; weak D call: TRBD1 (6 bases). CDR3 length: 13 residues. Germline V gene sequence: CDR1 ENHRY, CDR2 SYGVKD. Trimming left V 6 bases short and J 1 base short, with 9 bases between. The CDR3 reads CAISKGGNTEAFF. DNA of the CDR3: TGTGCCATCAGCAAAGGGGGGAACACTGAAGCTTTCTTT.

This clone was detected once. The chain carries TRBV3-1 (or the pseudogene TRBV3-2) and TRBJ2-3, with 8 bases aligning to TRBD2. This CDR3 is built from 16 residues. CDR1 and CDR2 (germline): LGHDT, YNNKEL (reference sequence). V trimming: 4 bases; J trimming: 3 bases; junction bases outside the gene matches: 9. The CDR3 sequence: CASSRSSGRETDTQYF. DNA for the CDR3: TGTGCCAGCAGCCGATCTAGCGGGCGGGAGACAGATACGCAGTATTTT.

V is TRBV7-8 and J is TRBJ2-6; possibly TRBD1 for D (6 bases). CDR3 length equals 15 residues. The V and J ends lost 4 bases and 2 bases respectively, with 9 bases between them. Per germline, CDR1 SGHVS and CDR2 FQNEAQ. CDR3 protein: CASSYRVAGANVLTF. Written as DNA, the CDR3 is TGTGCCAGCAGCTACAGGGTAGCTGGGGCCAACGTCCTGACTTTC.

The chain links TRBV5-6 to TRBJ2-5; no clear D. Germline CDR1 and CDR2: SGHDT and YYEEEE. CDR3 length: 13 residues. V was trimmed by 1 base and J by 3 bases, leaving 7 bases between them. The CDR3 here is CASSLFGEETQYF. CDR3 coding DNA: TGTGCCAGCAGCTTGTTTGGAGAAGAGACCCAGTACTTC.

The V call is TRBV27, the J call TRBJ1-2, with TRBD1 matching over 7 bases. The CDR3 spans 13 residues. Looked up from germline, CDR1 is MNHEY and CDR2 is SMNVEV (reference sequence). V trimming: 3 bases; J trimming: 8 bases; junction bases outside the gene matches: 6. CDR3 sequence reads: CASSFGQAGGYTF. Written as DNA, the CDR3 is TGTGCCAGCAGTTTCGGACAGGCGGGGGGCTACACCTTC.

The chain couples TRBV19 to TRBJ2-1, with D maybe TRBD2 (6 bases). With 7 bases removed from V and 3 bases from J, the gap between germline ends came to 13 bases. CDR3 length: 14 residues. Germline V gives CDR1 LNHDA, CDR2 SQIVND (reference sequence). For the CDR3, the DNA is TGTGCCAGTATTGCAGGGAGGCACTACAATGAGCAGTTCTTC. Translation: CASIAGRHYNEQFF.

The V call is TRBV5-7, the J call TRBJ1-2, with a tentative D call TRBD1 (6 bases). TRBV5-7 is known as an ORF, though its function is uncertain. This CDR3 spans 13 amino acids. Trimming removed 4 bases at V and 7 bases at J, with 14 bases between. In DNA form, the CDR3 reads TGTGCCAGCAGCCAGCGGACAGCTACTGGCTACACCTTC. It codes for CASSQRTATGYTF.

The rearrangement uses TRBV5-4 and TRBJ2-5, with D possibly matching TRBD2 (6 bases). This CDR3 comprises 14 residues. The V and J ends lost 0 bases and 7 bases respectively, with 13 bases between them. Germline assignment: CDR1 SGHNT and CDR2 YYREEE (reference sequence). CDR3 sequence (DNA): TGTGCCAGCAGCTTGGATGGGACTGCCGGGACCCAGTACTTC. This codes for CASSLDGTAGTQYF.

This clone was observed once. The chain is built from TRBV7-8 and TRBJ1-6, with D unresolved. This CDR3 comprises 14 residues. V shed 4 bases and J shed 5 bases, with 9 bases lying between them. Germline lookup yields CDR1 SGHVS and CDR2 FQNEAQ. This CDR3 reads CASSYTVNNSPLHF. CDR3 nucleotides: TGTGCCAGCAGCTACACCGTTAATAATTCACCCCTCCACTTT.